This T cell receptor beta chain appears in the sequencing data of a study of T cell repertoires in cytomegalovirus infection. Background on the study: The public TCR beta signatures pointed to both CMV infection and matching HLA type. Overall study findings and caveats: Cumulative public TCR beta family frequency identified CMV carriers with the relevant HLA. It was HLA-C-restricted CMV-specific TCR beta clonotypes that dominated the response ex vivo.

Trimming removed 6 bases from V and 10 bases from J, with 13 bases in between. This CDR3 spans 13 amino acids. CDR1 is SNHLY and CDR2 is FYNNEI in the germline V gene. TCRdb called the reads again in MiXCR, with one record for every CDR3 protein. The repertoire holds some 220,000 distinct CDR3 sequences, with around 12% as singletons. In this sample, this clonotype turned up many times. Its specificity is unknown. This TCR came from a human donor in good health (CMV status not recorded). Some clones in this sample may be carry-over from other donors' samples. This chain connects TRBV2 to TRBJ1-6; a possible D gene is TRBD1 (6 bases). The source material was PBMCs. The CDR3 region has the DNA TGTGCCAGCAGAACAGGGCACGGGTCACCCCTCCACTTT. Protein: CASRTGHGSPLHF.